The 32 T cell receptor beta chains below come from one sample, sequenced in a study of Ad26.COV2.S vaccination and SARS-CoV-2 variants. Treatment noted: some 20 received Ad26.COV2.S at low or high dose, single or two shots; about 5 received placebo; per-sample allocation not given. Sampling was done on day 63 after the first vaccine or placebo injection. Produced via immunoSEQ multiplex PCR; TCRdb's table is partial and in-frame only. Of a few hundred thousand clones in the sample, approximately 90% were seen once. The sequencing used peripheral blood, collected in a trial of Ad26.COV2.S vaccine versus placebo. Source of these receptors: a person between 18 and 65 years old who received the Ad26.COV2.S COVID-19 vaccine or a placebo.

The chain joins TRBV7-9 to TRBJ2-5, with TRBD1 matching over 7 bases. CDR3 length equals 15 residues. J was trimmed by 2 bases and V by 0 bases; bases with no gene match: 3. The V gene's germline CDR1 is SEHNR and CDR2 FQNEAQ (reference sequence). The CDR3 DNA follows: TGTGCCAGCAGCTTAGCCCGGACAGGTCAAGAGACCCAGTACTTC. Its protein is CASSLARTGQETQYF.

The chain employs TRBV5-6 and TRBJ2-5; D unclear. Germline CDR1 reads SGHDT; CDR2 reads YYEEEE. V was trimmed by 1 base and J by 2 bases, leaving 9 bases between them. The CDR3 is 14 residues long. CDR3 in amino acids: CASSLSGGQETQYF. The DNA for the CDR3 is TGTGCCAGCAGCTTGTCGGGCGGACAAGAGACCCAGTACTTC.

The chain carries TRBV7-6 and TRBJ2-1; TRBD2 matches 8 bases. CDR1 is SGHVS, CDR2 FNYEAQ, per germline. Losses at the gene ends were 5 bases for V and 3 bases for J; bases not matched to a gene: 6. This CDR3 spans 15 amino acids. The CDR3 reads CASSLSGSHYNEQFF. As DNA, the CDR3 is TGTGCCAGCAGCCTAAGCGGGAGCCACTACAATGAGCAGTTCTTC.

V is TRBV7-6 and J is TRBJ2-1; 8 bases are a match to TRBD2. The length of the CDR3 is 14 residues. V dropped 2 bases and J dropped 9; count of bases not matched to a gene: 6. CDR1 SGHVS and CDR2 FNYEAQ come from the germline V gene. CDR3 DNA sequence: TGTGCCAGCAGCTTAACGGGAGGGCCAGGTGAGCAGTTCTTC. Protein product: CASSLTGGPGEQFF.

The V call is TRBV7-2, the J call TRBJ2-7; TRBD2 agrees at 7 bases. Germline-derived CDR1 and CDR2 are SGHTA and FQGNSA. The CDR3 covers 14 residues. The V segment lost 4 bases and the J segment 4 bases; nucleotides outside the gene matches: 7. Here the CDR3 DNA reads TGTGCCAGCAGCTCAACGGGAGGTGGGTACGAGCAGTACTTC. Translation gives CASSSTGGGYEQYF.

V gene TRBV5-6 combines with J gene TRBJ2-2; tentative D call: TRBD2 (5 bases). Trimming stripped 5 bases from V and 6 bases from J, with 11 bases between. CDR1 is SGHDT and CDR2 is YYEEEE in the germline V gene. The length of the CDR3 is 13 residues. The CDR3: CASRHAGAGELFF. Here the CDR3 DNA reads TGTGCCAGCAGGCACGCCGGGGCCGGGGAGCTGTTTTTT.

The chain has TRBV9 and TRBJ2-2; D is unresolved. CDR1 is SGDLS and CDR2 is YYNGEE in the germline V gene. V was trimmed by 0 bases and J by 1 base, leaving 7 bases between them. The CDR3 extends over 15 amino acids. The CDR3 DNA is TGTGCCAGCAGCGTAGGGAAAGGGAACACCGGGGAGCTGTTTTTT. It translates to CASSVGKGNTGELFF.

The CDR3 nucleotides read TGTGCCAGTAGTCACTCCGGGACTGCGGTCTCCTACGAGCAGTACTTC. This translates into CASSHSGTAVSYEQYF. V usage is TRBV19 and J usage is TRBJ2-7; D might be TRBD2 (6 bases). V was shortened by 5 bases and J by 0 bases, with 17 bases between the two germline ends. Germline CDR1 and CDR2: LNHDA and SQIVND (reference sequence). The CDR3 covers 16 residues.

The V and J genes are TRBV4-2 and TRBJ1-1; weak D call: TRBD1 (5 bases). The V and J ends lost 1 base and 0 bases respectively, with 12 bases between them. CDR1 is LGHNA, CDR2 YNFKEQ, per germline. This CDR3 spans 16 amino acids. The CDR3 region is CASSQGVGTVNTEAFF. For the CDR3, the DNA is TGTGCCAGCAGCCAAGGGGTTGGGACGGTGAACACTGAAGCTTTCTTT.

This chain joins TRBV6-5 and TRBJ1-1; D is unresolved. CDR1 and CDR2 from the germline V gene are MNHEY and SVGAGI. The CDR3 is 13 amino acids. V dropped 5 bases and J dropped 1 base, with 8 bases sitting between them. The CDR3 spells CASSNLRNTEAFF. As DNA, the CDR3 is TGTGCCAGCAGTAACCTACGGAACACTGAAGCTTTCTTT.

The chain recombines TRBV7-2 with TRBJ1-1, with a tentative D call TRBD1 (5 bases). CDR1 SGHTA and CDR2 FQGNSA come from the germline V gene. V was cut by 6 bases and J by 1 base, with 9 bases left in between. This CDR3 is built from 13 residues. In DNA form, the CDR3 reads TGTGCCAGCAGATATACAGGGAACACTGAAGCTTTCTTT. This sequence encodes CASRYTGNTEAFF.

This rearrangement joins TRBV30 to TRBJ1-3; 8 bases are shared with TRBD1. The V and J ends lost 5 bases and 0 bases, in that order; junction bases with no gene match: 0. Germline CDR1 is GTSNPN and CDR2 is SVGIG (reference sequence). CDR3 length equals 13 residues. The CDR3 DNA reads as TGTGCCTGGGGGACAGGCTCTGGAAACACCATATATTTT. Its translation is CAWGTGSGNTIYF.

V and J are TRBV27 and TRBJ1-5; 12 nucleotides line up with TRBD1. The CDR3 contains 16 residues. V was pared by 5 bases and J by 9 bases, with 11 bases of the junction left unmatched. Germline values: CDR1 MNHEY, CDR2 SMNVEV (reference sequence). CDR3 sequence (DNA): TGTGCCAGCAGTCCCCCGGGACAGGGGGCGCTCGTGCCCCAGCATTTT. Amino acid sequence: CASSPPGQGALVPQHF.

The genes are TRBV24-1 and TRBJ1-6; D unresolved. The germline V and J ends were trimmed by 4 bases and 7 bases, with 7 bases remaining between them. CDR3 size: 13 residues. Germline V CDR1 and CDR2: KGHDR, SFDVKD. CDR3: CATSDYKNSPLHF. CDR3 nucleotides: TGTGCCACCAGTGACTACAAGAATTCACCCCTCCACTTT.

This rearrangement joins TRBV29-1 to TRBJ2-4; unclear D gene. The CDR3 runs to 13 residues. Germline V gives CDR1 SQVTM, CDR2 ANQGSEA. V was trimmed by 2 bases and J by 7 bases, leaving 12 bases between them. This CDR3 is CSVESPGFNIQYF. CDR3 DNA: TGCAGCGTTGAATCCCCGGGTTTCAACATTCAGTACTTC.

Note on this clone: At one boundary the junction diverges from the germline segment, which might be a read error. The chain couples TRBV7-8 to TRBJ2-7, with TRBD1 matching over 7 bases. In germline, CDR1 is SGHVS, CDR2 FQNEAQ. CDR3 size: 13 residues. CDR3 sequence: CASSGVKGAGELF. In nucleotides, the CDR3 is TGTGCCAGCAGTGGGGTGAAGGGGGCAGGGGAGCTCTTC.

This chain links TRBV5-8 with TRBJ2-7; TRBD2 matches 7 bases. The CDR3 has 16 residues. With 0 bases clipped from V and 5 bases from J, the junction kept 11 bases outside the gene matches. Germline CDR1 reads SGHTS; CDR2 reads YDEGEE. The CDR3: CASSLGVSAGVDEQYF. CDR3 nucleotides: TGTGCCAGCAGCTTGGGTGTTAGCGCGGGGGTGGACGAGCAGTACTTC.

V and J are TRBV5-1 and TRBJ2-1; possibly TRBD2 for D (6 bases). This CDR3 has 14 amino acids. Per germline, CDR1 SGHRS and CDR2 YFSETQ. The V and J ends lost 4 bases and 0 bases respectively, with 8 bases between them. This CDR3 reads CASSIGSSYNEQFF. The CDR3 region has the DNA TGCGCCAGCAGCATCGGGAGCTCCTACAATGAGCAGTTCTTC.

This sequence joins TRBV15 and TRBJ2-1; 8 bases align to TRBD1. After removal of 0 bases from V and 4 bases from J, the junction contained 8 bases not matched to a gene. The CDR3 is 17 residues long. The germline V gene has CDR1 LNHNV and CDR2 YYDKDF (reference sequence). The CDR3 loop is CATSRDWAGGSYNEQFF. CDR3 nucleotide sequence: TGTGCCACCAGCAGAGACTGGGCAGGGGGCAGTTACAATGAGCAGTTCTTC.

This clone was counted only a few times. The chain couples TRBV9 to TRBJ2-1; D is unclear. In germline, CDR1 is SGDLS, CDR2 YYNGEE. Trimming left V 0 bases short and J 0 bases short, with 4 bases between. CDR3 length equals 14 residues. The CDR3 loop reads CASSVDPSYNEQFF. The CDR3 region has the DNA TGTGCCAGCAGCGTAGATCCCTCCTACAATGAGCAGTTCTTC.

DNA of the CDR3: TGTGCCAGCAGCCAAGCAGGGGGTAAAGCCTACGAGCAGTACTTC. Its translation is CASSQAGGKAYEQYF. This rearrangement joins TRBV3-1 (or the pseudogene TRBV3-2) to TRBJ2-7; 7 bases map to TRBD1. V lost 1 base and J lost 2; bases outside the gene matches: 5. Per germline, CDR1 LGHDT and CDR2 YNNKEL (reference sequence). The CDR3 is 15 amino acids.

The J gene is TRBJ2-7, the V gene TRBV13, with D possibly matching TRBD1 (6 bases). Germline values: CDR1 PRHDT, CDR2 FYEKMQ (reference sequence). The CDR3 loop spans 14 amino acids. Trimming pared 0 bases from V and 2 bases from J, leaving 8 bases between. Here the CDR3 reads CASSLGWTAYEQYF. In DNA form, the CDR3 reads TGTGCCAGCAGCTTAGGTTGGACAGCCTACGAGCAGTACTTC.

The chain employs TRBV5-1 and TRBJ2-7, with 10 bases aligning to TRBD2. The CDR3 length is 14 residues. The ends lost 4 bases at V and 1 base at J; junction bases unmatched: 2. Per the germline V gene, CDR1 is SGHRS and CDR2 is YFSETQ. The CDR3 DNA is TGCGCCAGCAGCGTGACTAGCGGGTCCTACGAGCAGTACTTC. Protein product: CASSVTSGSYEQYF.

This sequence joins TRBV7-2 and TRBJ1-1; tentatively, D is TRBD1 (6 bases). V dropped 3 bases and J dropped 0 bases, with 8 bases sitting between them. The length of the CDR3 is 14 residues. In germline, CDR1 is SGHTA, CDR2 FQGNSA. The CDR3 region has the DNA TGTGCCAGCAGCTTGGGGGGCATGAACACTGAAGCTTTCTTT. Its translation: CASSLGGMNTEAFF.

The chain recombines TRBV2 with TRBJ2-3; a weak D match, TRBD2 (6 bases). Trimming left V 6 bases short and J 6 bases short, with 19 bases between. The CDR3 runs to 15 residues. Per germline, CDR1 SNHLY and CDR2 FYNNEI. The CDR3 DNA sequence: TGTGCCAGCAGATACCTTAGCGGACCACCGGATACGCAGTATTTT. Encoded protein: CASRYLSGPPDTQYF.

The chain joins TRBV6-5 to TRBJ2-1; TRBD1 aligns across 9 bases. V was clipped by 2 bases and J by 10 bases; unmatched bases: 12. Germline V gene sequence: CDR1 MNHEY, CDR2 SVGAGI. The CDR3 is 16 residues long. CDR3: CASSYAPGQGIGEQFF. CDR3 bases: TGTGCCAGCAGTTACGCACCGGGACAGGGTATCGGGGAGCAGTTCTTC.

The J gene is TRBJ2-3, the V gene TRBV7-2; D could derive from TRBD1 or TRBD2 (7 bases each). The CDR3 has 15 amino acids. From germline, CDR1 is SGHTA and CDR2 FQGNSA. The germline V and J ends were trimmed by 5 bases and 3 bases, with 15 bases remaining between them. CDR3 sequence (DNA): TGTGCCAGCAGCAACCGGCAGGGGGGGACAGATACGCAGTATTTT. Encoded protein: CASSNRQGGTDTQYF.

The chain employs TRBV12-3 or TRBV12-4 and TRBJ2-7; a weak D match, TRBD1 (6 bases). V lost 5 bases and J lost 2, with 10 bases in between. The CDR3 extends over 13 amino acids. The CDR3 region has the DNA TGTGCCAGCAGTAAACAGGGCCCCTACGAGCAGTACTTC. Its protein is CASSKQGPYEQYF.

The rearrangement uses TRBV19 and TRBJ2-5, with 9 bases aligning to TRBD2. V shed 6 bases, J shed 5 bases, and the junction held 7 bases outside the gene matches. Germline V gives CDR1 LNHDA, CDR2 SQIVND (reference sequence). This CDR3 has 14 amino acids. The chain's CDR3 is CASRLAGVAETQYF. CDR3 sequence (DNA): TGTGCCAGTAGATTAGCGGGAGTAGCGGAGACCCAGTACTTC.

As to this clone: One end of the junction is discordant with germline, which a read error may explain. V and J are TRBV15 and TRBJ2-2, with 9 bases that match TRBD1. The length of the CDR3 is 17 residues. Germline CDR1 LNHNV, CDR2 YYDKDF (reference sequence). The DNA of the CDR3 is TGTGCCACCAGCAGAGCAACAGGGGGCGCGAAAACCGGGGAGCTGTTTTTT. Amino acid sequence: CATSRATGGAKTGELFF.

The gene calls are TRBV3-1 (or the pseudogene TRBV3-2) and TRBJ2-1, with D maybe TRBD2 (6 bases). V shed 4 bases and J shed 5 bases, with 15 bases lying between them. Germline assignment: CDR1 LGHDT and CDR2 YNNKEL (reference sequence). This CDR3 region has 15 residues. The CDR3 sequence is CASSLTLWGDNEQFF. The CDR3, as DNA: TGTGCCAGCAGCCTGACACTGTGGGGGGACAATGAGCAGTTCTTC.

The chain combines TRBV28 with TRBJ2-5; no definite D call. From germline, CDR1 is MDHEN and CDR2 SYDVKM. Trimming shortened V by 6 bases and J by 5 bases, and 10 bases separated the two germline ends. The CDR3 has 12 residues. The DNA for the CDR3 is TGTGCCAGCAGAAGGGATACGGAGACCCAGTACTTC. It translates to CASRRDTETQYF. The full variable domain, in which reference TRBV28 and TRBJ2-5 provide the parts outside the CDR3, is DVKVTQSSRYLVKRTGEKVFLECVQDMDHENMFWYRQDPGLGLRLIYFSYDVKMKEKGDIPEGYSVSREKKERFSLILESASTNQTSMYLCASRRDTETQYFGPGTRLLVL.